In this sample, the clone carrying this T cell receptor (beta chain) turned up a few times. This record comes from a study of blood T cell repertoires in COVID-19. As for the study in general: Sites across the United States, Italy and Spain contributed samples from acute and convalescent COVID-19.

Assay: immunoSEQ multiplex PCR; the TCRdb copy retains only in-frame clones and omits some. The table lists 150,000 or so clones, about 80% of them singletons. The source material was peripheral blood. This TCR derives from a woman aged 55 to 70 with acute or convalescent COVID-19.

The chain's CDR3 is CASSAGGRNQPQHF. The CDR3 region has the DNA TGTGCCAGCAGTGCGGGGGGGCGCAATCAGCCCCAGCATTTT. The chain joins TRBV2 to TRBJ1-5, with TRBD1 as a possible D gene (6 bases). In germline, CDR1 is SNHLY, CDR2 FYNNEI. Trimming removed 4 bases from V and 2 bases from J, with 9 bases in between. The length of the CDR3 is 14 residues. Full variable domain (rest looked up from reference TRBV2 and TRBJ1-5): EPEVTQTPSHQVTQMGQEVILRCVPISNHLYFYWYRQILGQKVEFLVSFYNNEISEKSEIFDDQFSVERPDGSNFTLKIRSTKLEDSAMYFCASSAGGRNQPQHFGDGTRLSIL.